The 14 T cell receptor beta chains in this list originate from one sample, sequenced in a study of siplizumab effects on memory and regulatory T cells. Cells from the mixed lymphocyte reaction underwent coculture for 6 to 7 days at 37 degrees C. Assay: immunoSEQ multiplex PCR; the TCRdb copy retains only in-frame clones and omits some. Of 9,500 to 13,000 clones listed, just over 45% are singletons. What these receptors recognize is not known. Sequenced input: CFSE-low (dividing) CD4+ T cells sorted from an allogeneic mixed lymphocyte reaction. The receptors originated from a human donor in good health; the cells came from an allogeneic mixed lymphocyte reaction.

Sample share makes this clone medium-sized (0.01 to 0.1%). The V and J genes are TRBV5-8 and TRBJ2-7, with 11 positions matching TRBD2. The ends lost 2 bases at V and 3 bases at J; junction bases unmatched: 4. The CDR3 is 15 residues long. Germline loops: CDR1 SGHTS, CDR2 YDEGEE. CDR3 bases: TGTGCCAGCAGCTTCCCTGGACTAGCGGGCTACGAGCAGTACTTC. Translated: CASSFPGLAGYEQYF.

By frequency in the sample, this clone is medium-sized. The V call is TRBV19, the J call TRBJ1-2, with D possibly matching TRBD1 (5 bases). CDR3 size: 12 residues. V shed 3 bases and J shed 10 bases, with 12 bases lying between them. Germline CDR1 LNHDA, CDR2 SQIVND (reference sequence). The CDR3 DNA reads TGTGCCAGTAGTATCCTTCCGGGGGTCTACACCTTC. Translation gives CASSILPGVYTF.

The V call is TRBV7-2, the J call TRBJ1-1; no clear D gene. The CDR3 spans 13 residues. V lost 5 bases, J lost 5 bases, and 12 bases lay in between. In germline, CDR1 is SGHTA, CDR2 FQGNSA. The DNA for the CDR3 is TGTGCCAGCAGCCTGCGCCTGGGGACTGAAGCTTTCTTT. This sequence encodes CASSLRLGTEAFF.

Judged by abundance, this clone is medium-sized (0.01 to 0.1%). The V gene is TRBV28, the J gene TRBJ2-1; 10 bases are shared with TRBD2. Germline-derived CDR1 and CDR2 are MDHEN and SYDVKM. This CDR3 contains 15 residues. The ends lost 4 bases at V and 6 bases at J; junction bases unmatched: 6. The CDR3 reads CASSSASSGGNEQFF. CDR3 DNA sequence: TGTGCCAGCAGTTCGGCGTCTAGCGGGGGCAATGAGCAGTTCTTC.

The V gene is TRBV27, the J gene TRBJ2-1, with 11 bases identical to TRBD2. Germline values: CDR1 MNHEY, CDR2 SMNVEV (reference sequence). The CDR3 covers 20 residues. J gave up 6 bases and V 4 bases, and 20 bases lay outside the gene matches. The CDR3 DNA reads TGTGCCAGCAGTTCCCGACCACCTATTTCACTAGCGGGAGTATTCAATGAGCAGTTCTTC. Protein product: CASSSRPPISLAGVFNEQFF.

This clone was detected a few times. The J gene is TRBJ2-7, the V gene TRBV2; 7 nucleotides align to TRBD1. Trimming cost V 6 bases and J 4 bases; bases outside gene matches: 9. The CDR3 runs to 14 residues. Per germline, CDR1 SNHLY and CDR2 FYNNEI. CDR3 DNA sequence: TGTGCCAGCAGCGCACAGGGGCCAGTGTACGAGCAGTACTTC. It encodes CASSAQGPVYEQYF.

The chain is built from TRBV18 and TRBJ2-2, with 8 bases matching TRBD2. V shed 4 bases, J shed 5 bases, and the junction held 9 bases outside the gene matches. Germline-derived CDR1 and CDR2 are KGHSH and LQKENI. This CDR3 has 16 amino acids. CDR3 loop: CASSLLQLADTGELFF. DNA of the CDR3: TGTGCCAGCTCACTTTTACAACTAGCGGATACCGGGGAGCTGTTTTTT.

This clone is termed medium-sized. The CDR3 nucleotides read TGTGCCAGCAGCGTTGGACAGATTTATAGCAATCAGCCCCAGCATTTT. This codes for CASSVGQIYSNQPQHF. This sequence joins TRBV2 and TRBJ1-5; tentative D call: TRBD1 (6 bases). The CDR3 sequence is 16 residues long. V gave up 6 bases and J gave up 0 bases, with 15 bases separating them. Germline V lookup: CDR1 SNHLY, CDR2 FYNNEI.

J is TRBJ1-1 and V is TRBV28; D perhaps matches TRBD1 (6 bases). The germline V and J ends were trimmed by 4 bases and 4 bases, with 10 bases remaining between them. The germline gives CDR1 MDHEN, CDR2 SYDVKM. CDR3 length: 13 residues. The CDR3 spells CASSYRVRTEAFF. The CDR3, as DNA: TGTGCCAGCAGTTACAGGGTTCGCACTGAAGCTTTCTTT.

V and J are TRBV7-2 and TRBJ2-7, with 8 bases lining up with TRBD2. Germline loops: CDR1 SGHTA, CDR2 FQGNSA. V was pared by 2 bases and J by 2 bases, with 8 bases of the junction left unmatched. The length of the CDR3 is 16 residues. The CDR3 sequence is CASSLTAGALTYEQYF. The CDR3 DNA follows: TGTGCCAGCAGCTTAACAGCGGGAGCCCTTACCTACGAGCAGTACTTC.

The chain combines TRBV27 with TRBJ2-5, with D unresolved. Germline lookup yields CDR1 MNHEY and CDR2 SMNVEV (reference sequence). V lost 2 bases to trimming and J lost 2 bases, with 9 bases between them. There are 14 residues in the CDR3. The CDR3 region is CASSLRHRQETQYF. CDR3 nucleotide sequence: TGTGCCAGCAGTTTAAGGCACAGACAAGAGACCCAGTACTTC.

The CDR3 region is CASSSPADTQYF. The DNA of the CDR3 is TGCGCCAGCAGCAGCCCCGCGGATACGCAGTATTTT. V gene TRBV5-1 combines with J gene TRBJ2-3; no clear D gene. The CDR3 extends over 12 amino acids. Germline-derived CDR1 and CDR2 are SGHRS and YFSETQ. Trimming took off 4 bases at V and 6 bases at J, with 9 bases between the two ends.

This clone was detected a few times. The gene calls are TRBV5-1 and TRBJ2-7; tentatively, D is TRBD2 (6 bases). Germline CDR1 is SGHRS and CDR2 is YFSETQ. This CDR3 region has 14 residues. Trimming removed 4 bases at V and 1 base at J, with 12 bases between. The CDR3 nucleotides are TGCGCCAGCAGCACTACTGGGGGGTCCTACGAGCAGTACTTC. Translation gives CASSTTGGSYEQYF.

The chain is built from TRBV30 and TRBJ1-6; possibly TRBD1 for D (5 bases). Germline CDR1 reads GTSNPN; CDR2 reads SVGIG (reference sequence). The ends were cut back, 1 base at V and 9 bases at J, with 10 bases in the middle. The CDR3 spans 13 residues. The DNA of the CDR3 is TGTGCCTGGAGTGGCCGGACAATTTCACCCCTCCACTTT. This codes for CAWSGRTISPLHF.